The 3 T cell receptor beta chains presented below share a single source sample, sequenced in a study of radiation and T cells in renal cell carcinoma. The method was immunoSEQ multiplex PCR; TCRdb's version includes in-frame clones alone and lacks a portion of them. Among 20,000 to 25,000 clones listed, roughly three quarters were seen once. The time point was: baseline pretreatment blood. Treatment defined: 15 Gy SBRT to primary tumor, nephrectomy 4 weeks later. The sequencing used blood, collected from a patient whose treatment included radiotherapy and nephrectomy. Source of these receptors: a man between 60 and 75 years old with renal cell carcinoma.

The CDR3 here is CASSLGHSPDWYF. The CDR3 nucleotides are TGTGCCAGCAGCTTGGGGCACTCCCCAGACTGGTACTTC. The genes are TRBV5-6 and TRBJ2-7; no definite D call. The CDR3 loop spans 13 amino acids. The V end was cut by 0 bases, the J end by 12 bases, with 16 bases between. Per germline, CDR1 SGHDT and CDR2 YYEEEE.

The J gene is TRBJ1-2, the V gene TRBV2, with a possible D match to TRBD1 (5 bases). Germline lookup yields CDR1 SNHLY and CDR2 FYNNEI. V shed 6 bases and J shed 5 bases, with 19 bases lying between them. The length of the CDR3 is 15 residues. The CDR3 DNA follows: TGTGCCAGCAGCTTTGGACGGGTAGGGGATTATGGCTACACCTTC. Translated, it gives CASSFGRVGDYGYTF.

The CDR3 loop reads CASSFGLSSSYNEQFF. The CDR3 DNA reads TGTGCCAGCAGCTTTGGACTGTCGAGCTCCTACAATGAGCAGTTCTTC. The chain combines TRBV5-5 with TRBJ2-1, with a weak D call TRBD2 (5 bases). Trimming removed 2 bases at V and 0 bases at J, with 12 bases between. The germline V gene has CDR1 SGHKS and CDR2 YYEKEE (reference sequence). The CDR3 extends over 16 amino acids. Together with reference TRBV5-5 and TRBJ2-1, the CDR3 gives the full variable domain: DAGVTQSPTHLIKTRGQQVTLRCSPISGHKSVSWYQQVLGQGPQFIFQYYEKEERGRGNFPDRFSARQFPNYSSELNVNALLLGDSALYLCASSFGLSSSYNEQFFGPGTRLTVL.